This T cell receptor (beta chain) was captured by sequencing in a study of beta chain features in type 1 diabetes. Notes on the study in general: In all four CD4+ subsets, TCRB CDR3 length was significantly, moderately reduced in type 1 diabetes.

The CDR3 sequence is 14 residues long. Trimming cost V 5 bases and J 8 bases; bases outside gene matches: 5. Looked up from germline, CDR1 is SGHTA and CDR2 is FQGNSA. This clone was detected a few times. The antigen is unknown. Sequencing targeted expressed TCRB transcripts, as all isolated RNA had been reverse transcribed. Libraries were prepared by immunoSEQ multiplex PCR; TCRdb keeps only in-frame clonotypes and omits some of them. The repertoire holds around 300,000 clones, less than 15% seen once, with 6.7% in the top ten. The clonotype was recovered from a man aged 30 to 45 in good health. Input material: central memory CD4+ T cells from blood. This chain joins TRBV7-2 and TRBJ1-6; TRBD1 aligns across 8 bases. CDR3 DNA sequence: TGTGCCAGCAGCCCGGGACAGGTAGATTCACCCCTCCACTTT. It translates to CASSPGQVDSPLHF.